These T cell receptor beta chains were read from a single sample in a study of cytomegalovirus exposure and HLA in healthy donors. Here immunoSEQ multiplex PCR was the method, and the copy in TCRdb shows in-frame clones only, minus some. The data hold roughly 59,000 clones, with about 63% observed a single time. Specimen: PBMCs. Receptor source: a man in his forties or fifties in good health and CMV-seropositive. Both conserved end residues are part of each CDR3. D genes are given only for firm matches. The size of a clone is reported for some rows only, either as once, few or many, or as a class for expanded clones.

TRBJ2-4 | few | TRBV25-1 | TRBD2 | TGTGCCAGCAGTGAATCCACTAGCGGGGGGCCTAAACTTCAGTACTTC | CASSESTSGGPKLQYF
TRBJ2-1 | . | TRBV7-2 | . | TGTGCCAGCAGCATCACATTGTCCTACAATGAGCAGTTCTTC | CASSITLSYNEQFF
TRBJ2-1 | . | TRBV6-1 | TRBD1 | TGTGCCAGCATAACAGGGGTAAAACCGTTCTTC | CASITGVKPFF
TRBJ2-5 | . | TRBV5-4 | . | TGTGCCAGCAGCTCGGCTAGAGTCGGAAAGACCCAGTACTTC | CASSSARVGKTQYF
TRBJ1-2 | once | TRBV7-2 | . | TGTGCCAGCAGCTATTACATTACAGGTTTGGAAGGCTACACCTTC | CASSYYITGLEGYTF
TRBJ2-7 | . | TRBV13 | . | TGTGCCAGCAGCCTACCAGGGTCCTACGAGCAGTACTTC | CASSLPGSYEQYF
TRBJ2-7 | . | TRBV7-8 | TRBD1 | TGTGCCAGCAGGCCGGGACAGGGCTCCTACGAGCAGTACTTC | CASRPGQGSYEQYF
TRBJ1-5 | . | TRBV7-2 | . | TGTGCCAGCAGCTTAGATTGGCAGAATTATCAGCCCCAGCATTTT | CASSLDWQNYQPQHF
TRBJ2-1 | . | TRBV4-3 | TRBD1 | TGCGCCAGCAGCCAACAGAGTACAGGGGAAATGAGGCAGTTCTTC | CASSQQSTGEMRQFF
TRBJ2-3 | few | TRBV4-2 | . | TGTGCCAGCAGCCTCGATAGAACAGATACGCAGTATTTT | CASSLDRTDTQYF
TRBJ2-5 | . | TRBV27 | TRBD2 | TGTGCCAGCAGTTCCTTCCTCGGGGGGGAGACCCAGTACTTC | CASSSFLGGETQYF
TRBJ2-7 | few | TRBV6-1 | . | TGTGCCAGCAGTGACGGGAATTACGAGCAGTACTTC | CASSDGNYEQYF
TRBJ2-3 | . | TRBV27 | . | TGTGCCAGCAGTTTTTCTCCAGATACGCAGTATTTT | CASSFSPDTQYF
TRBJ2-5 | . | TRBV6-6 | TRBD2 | TGTGCCAGCAGTGGGACGGCGGGGGAGACCCGGTACTTC | CASSGTAGETRYF
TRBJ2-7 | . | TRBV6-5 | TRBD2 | TGTGCCAGCAGTTCTTTTGGGGGGGTGATAAGATACGAGCAGTACTTC | CASSSFGGVIRYEQYF
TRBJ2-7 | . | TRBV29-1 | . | TGCAGCGTTGACGGGGGAGTCGCTTCCTACGAGCAGTACTTC | CSVDGGVASYEQYF
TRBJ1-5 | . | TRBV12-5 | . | TGTGCTAGTGAGTGGGATACTCCCTGGGGCGGGGTGCACAATCAGCCCCAGCATTTT | CASEWDTPWGGVHNQPQHF
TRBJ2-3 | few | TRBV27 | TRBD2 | TGTGCCAGCGGTTCGGGGGTAGTAGCGGGACCTCCCACAGATACGCAGTATTTT | CASGSGVVAGPPTDTQYF
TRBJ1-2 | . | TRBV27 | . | TGTGCCAGCAGTTTATCAGGGGGTCACGGCTACACCTTC | CASSLSGGHGYTF
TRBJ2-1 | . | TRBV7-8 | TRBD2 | TGTGCCAGCAGCCAGAGCGGGGGATCCTACAATGAGCAGTTCTTC | CASSQSGGSYNEQFF
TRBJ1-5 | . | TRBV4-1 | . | TGCGCCAGCAGCCAACGGACAGAAGATCAGCCCCAGCATTTT | CASSQRTEDQPQHF
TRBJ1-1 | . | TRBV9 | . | TGTGCCAGCAGCGCTGGCCGGGGTACTGAAGCTTTCTTT | CASSAGRGTEAFF
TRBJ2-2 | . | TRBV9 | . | TGTGCCAGCAGCGTAGATAGCGAAAGAGGGGAGCTGTTTTTT | CASSVDSERGELFF
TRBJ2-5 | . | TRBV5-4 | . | TGTGCCAGCAGCTTGGGTGGACAGTTACAAGAGACCCAGTACTTC | CASSLGGQLQETQYF
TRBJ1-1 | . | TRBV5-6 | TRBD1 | TGTGCCAGCAGCGCGCCGGGACAGACCTCTGAAGCTTTCTTT | CASSAPGQTSEAFF
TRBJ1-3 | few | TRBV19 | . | TGTGCCACCGCTAACGGAAACACCATATATTTT | CATANGNTIYF
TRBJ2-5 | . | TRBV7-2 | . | TGTGCCAGCAGCTTAAGTTGGGGGGTGGAGACCCAGTACTTC | CASSLSWGVETQYF
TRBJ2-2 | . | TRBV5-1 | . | TGCGCCAGCAGCTTTTCTAGCGACGGGGAGCTGTTTTTT | CASSFSSDGELFF
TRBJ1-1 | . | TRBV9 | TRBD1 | TGTGCCAGCAGCGTCGGGGACAGGTATGCTGAAGCTTTCTTT | CASSVGDRYAEAFF
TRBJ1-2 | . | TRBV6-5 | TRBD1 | TGTGCCAGCAGACGCACAGGGGGCTTAACGGATGGCTACACCTTC | CASRRTGGLTDGYTF
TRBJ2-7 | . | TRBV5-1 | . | TGCGCCAGCAGCCCCGCCCCAGGCCTAAGCGGCGAGCAGTACTTC | CASSPAPGLSGEQYF
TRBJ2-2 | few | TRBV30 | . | TGTGCCTGGAGTGTACCGTTGTTCTTAGAGAACACCGGGGAGCTGTTTTTT | CAWSVPLFLENTGELFF
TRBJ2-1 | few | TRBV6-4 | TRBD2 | TGTGCCAGCAGTCCGACTAGCGGGGGGGCCAATGAGCAGTTCTTC | CASSPTSGGANEQFF